These 4 T cell receptor beta chains were all obtained from the same sample, sequenced in a study of blood T cells in healthy people across ages. The second PCR ran 7 to 11 cycles with a sample-barcoded 5' primer and J-beta primers. TCRdb reprocessed the 5' RACE reads via MiXCR and lists one record per CDR3 protein. In the table there are around 900,000 distinct CDR3 sequences, under 30% of which are singletons. Sample: blood. The source of these receptors is a woman older than 75 in good health.

The chain has TRBV5-1 and TRBJ1-1; D gene unclear. Germline CDR1 is SGHRS and CDR2 is YFSETQ. Trimming took off 5 bases at V and 2 bases at J, with 16 bases between the two ends. This CDR3 is 15 amino acids long. The CDR3 DNA reads TGCGCCAGCAGTACTACCGACATGACTAACACTGAAGCTTTCTTT. Protein: CASSTTDMTNTEAFF. The full variable domain, with the rest looked up from reference TRBV5-1 and TRBJ1-1, is KAGVTQTPRYLIKTRGQQVTLSCSPISGHRSVSWYQQTPGQGLQFLFEYFSETQRNKGNFPGRFSGRQFSNSRSEMNVSTLELGDSALYLCASSTTDMTNTEAFFGQGTRLTVV.

Many counts were recorded for this clonotype. The V and J genes are TRBV20-1 and TRBJ2-1; 11 positions match TRBD2. With 5 bases clipped from V and 2 bases from J, the junction kept 5 bases outside the gene matches. This CDR3 region has 15 residues. In germline, CDR1 is DFQATT, CDR2 SNEGSKA (reference sequence). The CDR3 loop reads CSAVLAGGPYNEQFF. CDR3 sequence (DNA): TGCAGTGCTGTCCTAGCGGGGGGTCCCTACAATGAGCAGTTCTTC.

This clonotype was observed a few times. The rearrangement links TRBV30 to TRBJ1-6; D not certain. Germline V gives CDR1 GTSNPN, CDR2 SVGIG (reference sequence). CDR3 length: 13 residues. V shed 6 bases and J shed 3 bases, with 9 bases lying between them. The CDR3 nucleotides are TGTGCCTGCAGAGTAGGCTATAATTCACCCCTCCACTTT. Translated: CACRVGYNSPLHF.

This clonotype was picked up many times. The J gene is TRBJ2-7, the V gene TRBV6-2 or TRBV6-3; 11 bases are shared with TRBD2. In germline, CDR1 is MNHEY, CDR2 SVGEGT. Trimming removed 6 bases from V and 0 bases from J; junction bases left unmatched: 10. This CDR3 spans 17 amino acids. CDR3 nucleotide sequence: TGTGCCAGCAGCGCGCTAGCGGGGGGTCCGGACTCCTACGAGCAGTACTTC. Encoded protein: CASSALAGGPDSYEQYF.